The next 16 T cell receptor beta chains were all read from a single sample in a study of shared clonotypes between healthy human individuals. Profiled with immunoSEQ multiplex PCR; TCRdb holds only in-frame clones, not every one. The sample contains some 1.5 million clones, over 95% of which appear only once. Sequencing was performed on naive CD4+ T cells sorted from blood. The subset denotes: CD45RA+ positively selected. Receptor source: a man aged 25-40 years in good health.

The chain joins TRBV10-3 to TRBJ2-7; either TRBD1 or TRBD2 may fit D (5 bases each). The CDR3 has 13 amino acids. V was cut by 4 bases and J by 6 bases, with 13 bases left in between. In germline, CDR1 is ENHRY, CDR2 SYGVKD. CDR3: CAISGRAGGEQYF. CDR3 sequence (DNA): TGTGCCATCAGTGGGCGGGCTGGGGGCGAGCAGTACTTC.

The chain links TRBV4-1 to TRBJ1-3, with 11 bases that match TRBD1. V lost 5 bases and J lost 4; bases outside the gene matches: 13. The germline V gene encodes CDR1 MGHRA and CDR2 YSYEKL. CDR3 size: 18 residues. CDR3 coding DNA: TGCGCCAGCAGCTCCCGGGACAGGGGGATTCAGAGGGGAAACACCATATATTTT. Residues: CASSSRDRGIQRGNTIYF.

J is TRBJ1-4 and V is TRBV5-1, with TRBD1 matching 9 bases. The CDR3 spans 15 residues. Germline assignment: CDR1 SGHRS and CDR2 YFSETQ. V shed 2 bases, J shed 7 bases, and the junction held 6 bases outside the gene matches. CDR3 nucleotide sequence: TGCGCCAGCAGCTTCATCGGGACAGGGAGTGAAAAACTGTTTTTT. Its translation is CASSFIGTGSEKLFF.

The CDR3 region is CASSSGDTETQYF. The CDR3 nucleotides read TGCGCCAGCAGCTCAGGGGATACGGAGACCCAGTACTTC. V usage is TRBV5-1 and J usage is TRBJ2-5; D possibly corresponds to TRBD1 (6 bases). The CDR3 consists of 13 residues. Germline CDR1 reads SGHRS; CDR2 reads YFSETQ. V dropped 3 bases and J dropped 5 bases, with 11 bases sitting between them.

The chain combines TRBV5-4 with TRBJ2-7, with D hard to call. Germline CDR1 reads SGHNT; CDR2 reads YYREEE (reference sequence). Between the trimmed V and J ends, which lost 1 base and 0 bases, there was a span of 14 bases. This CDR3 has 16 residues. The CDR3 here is CASSLHLGWGSYEQYF. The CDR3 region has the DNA TGTGCCAGCAGCTTGCACTTGGGCTGGGGCTCCTACGAGCAGTACTTC.

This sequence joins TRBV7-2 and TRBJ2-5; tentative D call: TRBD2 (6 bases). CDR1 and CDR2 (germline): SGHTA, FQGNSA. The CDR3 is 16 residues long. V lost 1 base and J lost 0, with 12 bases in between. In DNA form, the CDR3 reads TGTGCCAGCAGCTTAGATCCGGGAGAGTACCAAGAGACCCAGTACTTC. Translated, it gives CASSLDPGEYQETQYF.

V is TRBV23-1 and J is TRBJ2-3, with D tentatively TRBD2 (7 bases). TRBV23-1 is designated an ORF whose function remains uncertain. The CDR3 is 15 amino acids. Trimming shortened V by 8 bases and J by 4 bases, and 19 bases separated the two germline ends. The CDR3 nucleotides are TGCGCCAGCCCAGGGGACGGGAGGAGAGCAGATACGCAGTATTTT. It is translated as CASPGDGRRADTQYF.

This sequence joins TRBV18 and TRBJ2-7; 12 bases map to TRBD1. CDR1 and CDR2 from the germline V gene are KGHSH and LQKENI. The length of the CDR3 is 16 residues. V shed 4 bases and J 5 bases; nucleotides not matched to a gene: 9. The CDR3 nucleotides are TGTGCCAGCTCACGTTCCCCCGGGACAGGGGGCGACGAGCAGTACTTC. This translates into CASSRSPGTGGDEQYF.

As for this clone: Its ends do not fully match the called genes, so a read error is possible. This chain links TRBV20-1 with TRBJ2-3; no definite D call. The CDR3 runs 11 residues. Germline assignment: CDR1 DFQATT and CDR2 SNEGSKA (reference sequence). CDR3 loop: CLPLRTDTQYF. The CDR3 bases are TGTTTGCCTTTACGCACAGATACGCAGTATTTT.

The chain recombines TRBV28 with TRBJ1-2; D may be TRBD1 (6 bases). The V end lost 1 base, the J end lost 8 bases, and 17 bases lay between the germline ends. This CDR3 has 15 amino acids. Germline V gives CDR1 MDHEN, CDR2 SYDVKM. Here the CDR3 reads CASSLFDRGAQGYTF. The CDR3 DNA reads TGTGCCAGCAGTTTATTCGATCGGGGGGCGCAAGGCTACACCTTC.

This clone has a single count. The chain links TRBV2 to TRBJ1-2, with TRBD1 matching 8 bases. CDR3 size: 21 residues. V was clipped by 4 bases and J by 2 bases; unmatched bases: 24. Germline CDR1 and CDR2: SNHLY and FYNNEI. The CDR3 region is CASSVILLGASRDRKNYGYTF. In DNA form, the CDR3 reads TGTGCCAGCAGTGTCATTCTTCTTGGTGCCTCACGGGACAGGAAAAACTATGGCTACACCTTC. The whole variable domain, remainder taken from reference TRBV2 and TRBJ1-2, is EPEVTQTPSHQVTQMGQEVILRCVPISNHLYFYWYRQILGQKVEFLVSFYNNEISEKSEIFDDQFSVERPDGSNFTLKIRSTKLEDSAMYFCASSVILLGASRDRKNYGYTFGSGTRLTVV.

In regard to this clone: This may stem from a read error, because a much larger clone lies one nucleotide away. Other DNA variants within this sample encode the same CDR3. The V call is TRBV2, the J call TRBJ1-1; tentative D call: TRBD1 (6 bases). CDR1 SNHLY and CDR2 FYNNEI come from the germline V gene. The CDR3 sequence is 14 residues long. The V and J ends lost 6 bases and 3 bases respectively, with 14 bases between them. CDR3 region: CASSKQGWDTEAFF. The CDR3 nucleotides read TGTGCCAGCAGCAAACAGGGCTGGGACACTGAAGCTTTCTTT.

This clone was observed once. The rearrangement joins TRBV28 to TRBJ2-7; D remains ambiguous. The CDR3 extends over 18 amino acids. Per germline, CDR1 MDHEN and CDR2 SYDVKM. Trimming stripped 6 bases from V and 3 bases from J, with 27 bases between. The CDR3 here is CASSQTLPTRRSRYEQYF. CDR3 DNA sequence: TGTGCCAGCAGCCAGACTCTCCCGACCCGTCGATCTCGCTACGAGCAGTACTTC.

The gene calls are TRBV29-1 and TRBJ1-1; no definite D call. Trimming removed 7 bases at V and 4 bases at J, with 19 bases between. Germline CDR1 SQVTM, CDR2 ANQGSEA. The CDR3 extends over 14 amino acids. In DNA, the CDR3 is TGCAGCGCCCAGAGGACTCTCAAGGGCACTGAAGCTTTCTTT. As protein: CSAQRTLKGTEAFF.

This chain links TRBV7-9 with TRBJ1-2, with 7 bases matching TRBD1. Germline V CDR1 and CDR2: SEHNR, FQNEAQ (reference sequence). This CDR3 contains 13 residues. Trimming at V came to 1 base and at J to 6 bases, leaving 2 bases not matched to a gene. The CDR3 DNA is TGTGCCAGCAGCTTAGGCAGGGGGAATGGCTACACCTTC. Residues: CASSLGRGNGYTF.

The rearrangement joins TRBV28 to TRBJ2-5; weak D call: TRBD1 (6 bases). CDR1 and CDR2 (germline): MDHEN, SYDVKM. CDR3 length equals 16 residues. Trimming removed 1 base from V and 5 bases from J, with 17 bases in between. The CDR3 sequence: CASSLYGRGRDETQYF. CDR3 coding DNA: TGTGCCAGCAGTTTATATGGCAGGGGCCGCGACGAGACCCAGTACTTC.